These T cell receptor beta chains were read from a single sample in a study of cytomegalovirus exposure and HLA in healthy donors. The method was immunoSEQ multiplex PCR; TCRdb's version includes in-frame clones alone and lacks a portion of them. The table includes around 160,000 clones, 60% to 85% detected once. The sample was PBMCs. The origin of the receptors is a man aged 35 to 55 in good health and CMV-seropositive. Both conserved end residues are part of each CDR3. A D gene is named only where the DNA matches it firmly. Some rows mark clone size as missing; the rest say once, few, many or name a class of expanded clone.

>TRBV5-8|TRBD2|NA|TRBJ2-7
CASSRRLAGDYEQYF
TGTGCCAGCAGCCGACGACTAGCGGGGGACTACGAGCAGTACTTC
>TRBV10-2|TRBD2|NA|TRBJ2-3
CASGRALGADTQYF
TGCGCCAGCGGGAGGGCCTTGGGCGCAGATACGCAGTATTTT
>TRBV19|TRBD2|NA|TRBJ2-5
CASSTSGRETQYF
TGTGCCAGTAGTACTAGCGGGAGGGAGACCCAGTACTTC
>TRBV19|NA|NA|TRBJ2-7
CASSIRLGKGAYEQYF
TGTGCCAGTAGTATACGTCTTGGGAAGGGGGCCTACGAGCAGTACTTC
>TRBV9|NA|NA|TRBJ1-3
CASSLDGISGNTIYF
TGTGCCAGCAGCCTCGACGGGATCTCTGGAAACACCATATATTTT
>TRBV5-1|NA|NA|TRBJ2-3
CASSSTGRGTDTQYF
TGCGCCAGCAGCTCGACGGGCAGGGGCACAGATACGCAGTATTTT
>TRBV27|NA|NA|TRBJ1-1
CASSSGGGEAFF
TGTGCCAGCAGTTCCGGGGGGGGAGAAGCTTTCTTT
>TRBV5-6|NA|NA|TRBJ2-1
CASSLYLGHNEQFF
TGTGCCAGCAGCTTGTACCTTGGGCACAATGAGCAGTTCTTC
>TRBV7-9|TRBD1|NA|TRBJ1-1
CASSLGDRAAFF
TGTGCCAGCAGCTTAGGCGACAGGGCAGCTTTCTTT
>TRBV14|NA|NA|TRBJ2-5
CASSPLDQETQYF
TGTGCCAGCAGCCCCCTAGACCAAGAGACCCAGTACTTC
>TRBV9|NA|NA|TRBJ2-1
CASSSLGARDNEQFF
TGTGCCAGCAGCTCCCTGGGGGCGCGGGACAATGAGCAGTTCTTC
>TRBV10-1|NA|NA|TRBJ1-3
CASSESRQTGNTIYF
TGCGCCAGCAGTGAGTCTCGACAGACTGGAAACACCATATATTTT
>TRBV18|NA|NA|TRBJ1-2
CASSQGYGYTF
TGTGCCAGCTCGCAGGGGTATGGCTACACCTTC
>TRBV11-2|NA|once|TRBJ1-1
CASSQVGRGNTEAFF
TGTGCCAGCTCCCAAGTGGGAAGGGGGAACACTGAAGCTTTCTTT
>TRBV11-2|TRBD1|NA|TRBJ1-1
CASSLTGVVEAFF
TGTGCCAGCAGCCTTACAGGGGTGGTGGAAGCTTTCTTT
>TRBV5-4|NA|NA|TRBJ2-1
CASSLAVYNEQFF
TGTGCCAGCAGCCTTGCAGTATACAATGAGCAGTTCTTC
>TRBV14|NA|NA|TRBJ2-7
CASSWADSYEQYF
TGTGCCAGCAGCTGGGCAGACTCCTACGAGCAGTACTTC
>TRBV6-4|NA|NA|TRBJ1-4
CASSEGTGTGEKLFF
TGTGCCAGCAGTGAAGGAACAGGCACGGGCGAAAAACTGTTTTTT
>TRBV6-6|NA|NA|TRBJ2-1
CASSTPSPEGDEQFF
TGTGCCAGCAGTACCCCATCCCCCGAGGGGGATGAGCAGTTCTTC
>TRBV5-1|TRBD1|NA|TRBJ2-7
CASSLEGQGYEQYF
TGCGCCAGCAGCCTTGAGGGACAGGGCTACGAGCAGTACTTC
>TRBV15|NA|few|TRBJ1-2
CATSRYQQVPEYGYTF
TGTGCCACCAGCAGATACCAACAGGTGCCGGAGTATGGCTACACCTTC
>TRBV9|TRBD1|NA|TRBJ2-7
CASGRGGQGAYEQYF
TGTGCCAGCGGCCGGGGGGGACAGGGGGCTTACGAGCAGTACTTC
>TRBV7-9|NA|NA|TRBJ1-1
CASRLGGANTEAFF
TGTGCCAGCAGGCTCGGCGGGGCGAACACTGAAGCTTTCTTT
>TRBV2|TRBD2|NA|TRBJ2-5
CASSDRGRAGEQYF
TGTGCCAGCAGTGATCGCGGGAGGGCGGGGGAGCAGTACTTC
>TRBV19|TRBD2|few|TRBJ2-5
CASTLVAGGETQYF
TGTGCCAGTACCTTGGTAGCGGGTGGAGAGACCCAGTACTTC
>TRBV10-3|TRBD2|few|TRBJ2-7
CAISSGSPYEQYF
TGTGCCATCAGTAGCGGGAGTCCCTACGAGCAGTACTTC
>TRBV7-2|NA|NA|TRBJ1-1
CASSLRGDAFF
TGTGCCAGCAGCTTGCGGGGTGACGCTTTCTTT
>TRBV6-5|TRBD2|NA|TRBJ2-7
CASSPAGRNYEQYF
TGTGCCAGCAGCCCGGCCGGGAGGAATTACGAGCAGTACTTC
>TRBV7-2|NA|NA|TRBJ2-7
CASSQSVSSFYEQYF
TGTGCCAGCAGCCAGAGCGTCTCATCTTTCTACGAGCAGTACTTC
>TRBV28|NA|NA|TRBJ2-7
CASSGQGLPGTSVYEQYF
TGTGCCAGTTCTGGACAGGGGCTACCCGGGACTAGCGTTTACGAGCAGTACTTC
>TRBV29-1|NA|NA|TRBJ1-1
CSARGYTEAFF
TGCAGCGCCCGGGGGTACACTGAAGCTTTCTTT
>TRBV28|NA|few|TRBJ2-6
CASSLQVSGANVLTF
TGTGCCAGCAGTTTACAGGTTTCTGGGGCCAACGTCCTGACTTTC